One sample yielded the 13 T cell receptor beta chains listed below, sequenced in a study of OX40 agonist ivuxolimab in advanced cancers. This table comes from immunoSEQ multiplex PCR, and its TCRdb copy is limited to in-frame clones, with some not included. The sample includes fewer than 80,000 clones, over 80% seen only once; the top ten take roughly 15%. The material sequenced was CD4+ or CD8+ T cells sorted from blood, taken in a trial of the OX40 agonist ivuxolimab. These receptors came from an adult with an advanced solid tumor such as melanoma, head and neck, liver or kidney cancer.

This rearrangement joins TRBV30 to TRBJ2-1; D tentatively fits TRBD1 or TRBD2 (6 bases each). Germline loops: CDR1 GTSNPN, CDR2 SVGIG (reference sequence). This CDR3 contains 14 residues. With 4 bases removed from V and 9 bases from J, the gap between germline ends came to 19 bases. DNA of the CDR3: TGTGCCTGGATCGTCGGAGGGGGGTATGGTGAGCAGTTCTTC. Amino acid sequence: CAWIVGGGYGEQFF.

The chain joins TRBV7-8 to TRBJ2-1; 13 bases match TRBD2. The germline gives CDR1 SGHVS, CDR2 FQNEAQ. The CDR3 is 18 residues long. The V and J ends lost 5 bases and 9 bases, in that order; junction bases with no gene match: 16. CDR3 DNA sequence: TGTGCCAGCAGCACGCCCTGGGCTACTAGCGGGAGGGCTGGTGAGCAGTTCTTC. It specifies CASSTPWATSGRAGEQFF.

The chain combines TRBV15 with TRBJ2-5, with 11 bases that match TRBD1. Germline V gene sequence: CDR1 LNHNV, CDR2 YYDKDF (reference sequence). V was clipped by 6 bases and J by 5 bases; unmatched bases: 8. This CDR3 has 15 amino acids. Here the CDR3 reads CATSLDRGPWETQYF. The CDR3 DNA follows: TGTGCCACCAGTCTGGACAGGGGGCCGTGGGAGACCCAGTACTTC.

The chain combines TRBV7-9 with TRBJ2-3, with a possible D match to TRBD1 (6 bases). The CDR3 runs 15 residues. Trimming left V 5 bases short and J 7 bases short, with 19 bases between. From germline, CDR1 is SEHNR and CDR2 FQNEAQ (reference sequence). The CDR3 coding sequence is TGTGCCAGCAGCCCCGGGTGGGGGCGCGGATATACGCAGTATTTT. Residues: CASSPGWGRGYTQYF.

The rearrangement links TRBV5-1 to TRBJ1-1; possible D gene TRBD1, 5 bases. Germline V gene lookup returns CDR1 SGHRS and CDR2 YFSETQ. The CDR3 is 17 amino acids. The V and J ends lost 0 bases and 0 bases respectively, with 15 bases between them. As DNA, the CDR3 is TGCGCCAGCAGCTTGGGTCGGGGTACGACAGTGAACACTGAAGCTTTCTTT. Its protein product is CASSLGRGTTVNTEAFF.

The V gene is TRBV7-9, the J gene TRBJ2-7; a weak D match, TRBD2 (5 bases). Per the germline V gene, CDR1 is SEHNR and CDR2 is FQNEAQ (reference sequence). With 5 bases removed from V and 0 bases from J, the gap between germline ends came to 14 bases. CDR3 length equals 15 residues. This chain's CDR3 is CASSSRTGSSYEQYF. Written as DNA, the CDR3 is TGTGCCAGCAGCAGTAGGACTGGTAGCTCCTACGAGCAGTACTTC.

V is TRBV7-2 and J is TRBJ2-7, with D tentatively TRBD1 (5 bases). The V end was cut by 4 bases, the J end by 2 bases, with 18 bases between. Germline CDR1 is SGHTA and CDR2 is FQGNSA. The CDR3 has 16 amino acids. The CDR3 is CASSSRQKVDAYEQYF. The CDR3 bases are TGTGCCAGCAGCTCTAGACAGAAGGTCGACGCCTACGAGCAGTACTTC.

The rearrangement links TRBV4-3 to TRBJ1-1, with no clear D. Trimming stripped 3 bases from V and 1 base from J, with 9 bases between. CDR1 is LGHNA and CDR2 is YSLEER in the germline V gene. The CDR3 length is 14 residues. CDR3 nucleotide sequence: TGCGCCAGCAGCCACGGGGAAGGGAACACTGAAGCTTTCTTT. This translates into CASSHGEGNTEAFF.

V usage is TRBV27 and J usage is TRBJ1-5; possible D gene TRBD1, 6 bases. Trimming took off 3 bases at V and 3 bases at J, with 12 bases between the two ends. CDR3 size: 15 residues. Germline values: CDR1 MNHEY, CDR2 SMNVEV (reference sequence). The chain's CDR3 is CASSLAGHYNQPQHF. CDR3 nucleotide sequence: TGTGCCAGCAGTTTGGCGGGACATTACAATCAGCCCCAGCATTTT.

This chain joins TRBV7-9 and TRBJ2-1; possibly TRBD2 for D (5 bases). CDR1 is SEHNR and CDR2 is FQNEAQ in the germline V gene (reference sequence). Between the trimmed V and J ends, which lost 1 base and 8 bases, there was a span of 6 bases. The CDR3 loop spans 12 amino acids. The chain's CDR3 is CASSLGGHEQFF. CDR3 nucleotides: TGTGCCAGCAGCTTAGGAGGGCATGAGCAGTTCTTC.

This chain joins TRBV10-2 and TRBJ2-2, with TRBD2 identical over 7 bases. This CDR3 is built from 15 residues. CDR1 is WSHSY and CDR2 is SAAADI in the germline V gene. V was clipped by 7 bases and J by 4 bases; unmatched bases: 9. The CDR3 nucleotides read TGCGCCAGCAAGTCGGGCGGGAGTGTCACCGGGGAGCTGTTTTTT. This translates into CASKSGGSVTGELFF.

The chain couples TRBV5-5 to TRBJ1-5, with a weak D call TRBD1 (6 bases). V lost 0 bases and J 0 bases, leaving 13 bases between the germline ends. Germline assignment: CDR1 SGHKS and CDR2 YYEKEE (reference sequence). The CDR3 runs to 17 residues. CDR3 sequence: CASSLGDRSYSNQPQHF. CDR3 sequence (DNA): TGTGCCAGCAGCTTGGGAGACAGGAGTTATAGCAATCAGCCCCAGCATTTT.

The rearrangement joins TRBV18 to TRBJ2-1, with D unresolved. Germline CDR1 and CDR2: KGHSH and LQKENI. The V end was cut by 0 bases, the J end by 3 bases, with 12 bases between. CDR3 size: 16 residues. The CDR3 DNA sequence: TGTGCCAGCTCACCACCTAGCTCCCGGATCTACAATGAGCAGTTCTTC. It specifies CASSPPSSRIYNEQFF.